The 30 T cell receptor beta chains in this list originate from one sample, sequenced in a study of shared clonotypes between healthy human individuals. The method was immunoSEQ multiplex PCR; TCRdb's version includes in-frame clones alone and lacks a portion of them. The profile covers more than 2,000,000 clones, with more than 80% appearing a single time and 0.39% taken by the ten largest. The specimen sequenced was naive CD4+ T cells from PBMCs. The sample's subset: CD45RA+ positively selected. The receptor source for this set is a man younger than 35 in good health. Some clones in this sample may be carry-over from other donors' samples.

The DNA of the CDR3 is TGTGCCAGCCAGGGAAGGTCCGAGCAGTACTTC. It translates to CASQGRSEQYF. This rearrangement joins TRBV28 to TRBJ2-7; D is possibly TRBD1 (5 bases). Germline values: CDR1 MDHEN, CDR2 SYDVKM. The CDR3 consists of 11 residues. Trimming left V 8 bases short and J 6 bases short, with 11 bases between.

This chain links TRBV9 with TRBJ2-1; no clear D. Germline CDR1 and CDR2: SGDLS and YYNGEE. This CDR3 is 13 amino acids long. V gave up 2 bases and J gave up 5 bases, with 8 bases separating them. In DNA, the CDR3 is TGTGCCAGCAGCGTCCGGGCCGACAATGAGCAGTTCTTC. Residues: CASSVRADNEQFF.

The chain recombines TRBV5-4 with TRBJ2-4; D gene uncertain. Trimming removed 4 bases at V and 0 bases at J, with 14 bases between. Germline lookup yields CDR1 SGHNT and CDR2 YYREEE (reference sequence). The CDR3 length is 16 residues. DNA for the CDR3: TGTGCCAGCAGCCCCGATATATTGATAGCCAAAAACATTCAGTACTTC. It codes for CASSPDILIAKNIQYF.

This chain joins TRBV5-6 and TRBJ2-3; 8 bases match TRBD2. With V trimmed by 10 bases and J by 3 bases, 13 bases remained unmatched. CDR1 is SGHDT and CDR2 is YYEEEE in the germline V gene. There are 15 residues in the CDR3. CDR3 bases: TGTGCCTCCACTCTTCCGGGACTAGGTACAGATACGCAGTATTTT. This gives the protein CASTLPGLGTDTQYF.

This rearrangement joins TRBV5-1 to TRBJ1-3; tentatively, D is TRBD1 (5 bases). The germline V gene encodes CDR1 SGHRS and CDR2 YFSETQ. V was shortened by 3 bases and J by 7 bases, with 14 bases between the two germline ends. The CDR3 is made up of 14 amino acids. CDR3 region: CASSSLDRGNTIYF. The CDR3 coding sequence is TGCGCCAGCAGCTCTCTGGACCGGGGGAACACCATATATTTT.

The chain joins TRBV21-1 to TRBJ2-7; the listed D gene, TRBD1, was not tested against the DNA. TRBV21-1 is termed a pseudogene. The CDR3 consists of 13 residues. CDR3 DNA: TGTGCCAGCAGCAAAGTAAGACAGTACGAGCAGTACTTC. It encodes CASSKVRQYEQYF.

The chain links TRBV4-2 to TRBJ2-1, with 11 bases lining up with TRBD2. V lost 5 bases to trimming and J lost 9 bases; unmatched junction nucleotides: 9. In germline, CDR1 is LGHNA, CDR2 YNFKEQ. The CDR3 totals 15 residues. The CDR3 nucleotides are TGTGCCAGCAGCTCCGGGACTAGCGGCTTCGGTGAGCAGTTCTTC. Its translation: CASSSGTSGFGEQFF.

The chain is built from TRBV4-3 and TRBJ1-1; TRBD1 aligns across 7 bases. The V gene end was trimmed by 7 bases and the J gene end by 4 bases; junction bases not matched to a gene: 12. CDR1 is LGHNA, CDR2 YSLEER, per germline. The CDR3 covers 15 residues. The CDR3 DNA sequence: TGCGCCAGCACCGAGGGGGCGGGGAGGGGCACTGAAGCTTTCTTT. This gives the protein CASTEGAGRGTEAFF.

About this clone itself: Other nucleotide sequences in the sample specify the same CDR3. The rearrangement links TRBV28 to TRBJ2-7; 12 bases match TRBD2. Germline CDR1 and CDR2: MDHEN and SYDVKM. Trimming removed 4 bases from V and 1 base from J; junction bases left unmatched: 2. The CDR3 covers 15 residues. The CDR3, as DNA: TGTGCCAGCAGTTCTGGACTAGCGGGATCCTACGAGCAGTACTTC. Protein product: CASSSGLAGSYEQYF.

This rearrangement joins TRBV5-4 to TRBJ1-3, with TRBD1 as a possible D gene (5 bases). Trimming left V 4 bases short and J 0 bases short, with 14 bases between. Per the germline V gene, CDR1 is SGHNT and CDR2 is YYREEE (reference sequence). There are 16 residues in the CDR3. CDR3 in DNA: TGTGCCAGCAGCGGGGGTGGGGCCCACTCTGGAAACACCATATATTTT. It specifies CASSGGGAHSGNTIYF.

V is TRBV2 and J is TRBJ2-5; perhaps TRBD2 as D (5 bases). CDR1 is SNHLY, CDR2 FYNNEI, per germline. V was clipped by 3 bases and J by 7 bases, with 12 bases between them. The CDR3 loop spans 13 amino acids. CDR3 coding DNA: TGTGCCAGCAGTGAGGGCCCCCGGGGGACCCAGTACTTC. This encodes CASSEGPRGTQYF.

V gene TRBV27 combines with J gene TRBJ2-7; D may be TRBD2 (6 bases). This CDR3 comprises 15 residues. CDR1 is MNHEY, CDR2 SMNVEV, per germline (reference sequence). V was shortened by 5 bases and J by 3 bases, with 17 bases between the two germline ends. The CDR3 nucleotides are TGTGCCAGCAGTCCACCCCCGGGACTGAACTACGAGCAGTACTTC. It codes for CASSPPPGLNYEQYF.

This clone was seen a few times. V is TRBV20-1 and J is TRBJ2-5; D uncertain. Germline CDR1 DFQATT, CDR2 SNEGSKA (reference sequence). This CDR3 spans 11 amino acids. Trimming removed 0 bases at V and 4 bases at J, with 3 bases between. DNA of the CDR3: TGCAGTGCTAGAGATGGAGAGACCCAGTACTTC. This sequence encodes CSARDGETQYF.

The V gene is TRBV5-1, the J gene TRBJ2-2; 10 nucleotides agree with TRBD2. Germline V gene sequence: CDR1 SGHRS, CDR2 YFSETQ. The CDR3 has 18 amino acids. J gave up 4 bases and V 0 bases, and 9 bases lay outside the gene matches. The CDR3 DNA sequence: TGCGCCAGCAGCTTGGGGCTAGCGGGAGACGTCGCCACCGGGGAGCTGTTTTTT. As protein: CASSLGLAGDVATGELFF.

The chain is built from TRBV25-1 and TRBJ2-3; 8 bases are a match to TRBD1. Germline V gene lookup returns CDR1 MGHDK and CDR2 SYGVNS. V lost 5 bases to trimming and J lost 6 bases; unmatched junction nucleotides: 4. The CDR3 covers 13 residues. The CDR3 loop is CASSQGARDTQYF. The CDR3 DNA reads TGTGCCAGCAGTCAGGGGGCGCGGGATACGCAGTATTTT.

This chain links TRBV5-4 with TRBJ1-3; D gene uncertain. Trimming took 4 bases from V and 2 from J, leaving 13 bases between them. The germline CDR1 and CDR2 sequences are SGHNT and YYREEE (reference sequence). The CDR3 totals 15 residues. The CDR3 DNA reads TGTGCCAGCAGCCGGACCGGAGGGACTGGAAACACCATATATTTT. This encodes CASSRTGGTGNTIYF.

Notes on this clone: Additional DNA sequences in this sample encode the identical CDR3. The CDR3 region has the DNA TGCGCCAGCAGCTTGGATCCGGGATCCTCTGGAAACACCATATATTTT. The encoded protein is CASSLDPGSSGNTIYF. The V call is TRBV5-1, the J call TRBJ1-3; D unclear. This CDR3 comprises 16 residues. Looked up from germline, CDR1 is SGHRS and CDR2 is YFSETQ. V gave up 0 bases and J gave up 0 bases, with 10 bases separating them.

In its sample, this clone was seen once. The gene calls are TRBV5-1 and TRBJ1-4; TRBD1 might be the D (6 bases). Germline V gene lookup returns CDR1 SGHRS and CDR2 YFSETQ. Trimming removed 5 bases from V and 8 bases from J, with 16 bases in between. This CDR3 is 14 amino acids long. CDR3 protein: CASRVGAAEEKLFF. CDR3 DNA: TGCGCCAGCAGGGTGGGGGCGGCAGAGGAAAAACTGTTTTTT.

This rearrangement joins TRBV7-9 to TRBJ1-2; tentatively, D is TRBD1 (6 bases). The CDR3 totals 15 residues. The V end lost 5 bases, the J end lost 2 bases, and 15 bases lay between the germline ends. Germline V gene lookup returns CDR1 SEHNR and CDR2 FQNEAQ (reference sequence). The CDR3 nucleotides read TGTGCCAGCAGCACCCAGGGGCTTCAGAACTATGGCTACACCTTC. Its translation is CASSTQGLQNYGYTF.

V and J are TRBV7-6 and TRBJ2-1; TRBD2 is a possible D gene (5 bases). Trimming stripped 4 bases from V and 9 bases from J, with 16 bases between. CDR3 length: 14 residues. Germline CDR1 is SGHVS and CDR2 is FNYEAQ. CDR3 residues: CASSSKLGHSEQFF. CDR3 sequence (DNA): TGTGCCAGCAGCTCGAAACTAGGTCATAGTGAGCAGTTCTTC.

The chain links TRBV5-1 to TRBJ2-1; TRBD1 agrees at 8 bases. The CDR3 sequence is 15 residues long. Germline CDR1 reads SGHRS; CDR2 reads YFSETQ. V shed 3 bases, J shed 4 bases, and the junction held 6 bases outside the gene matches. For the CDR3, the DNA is TGCGCCAGCAGCTCCGGGACAGGAGAATACAATGAGCAGTTCTTC. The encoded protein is CASSSGTGEYNEQFF. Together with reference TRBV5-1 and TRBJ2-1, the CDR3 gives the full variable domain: KAGVTQTPRYLIKTRGQQVTLSCSPISGHRSVSWYQQTPGQGLQFLFEYFSETQRNKGNFPGRFSGRQFSNSRSEMNVSTLELGDSALYLCASSSGTGEYNEQFFGPGTRLTVL.

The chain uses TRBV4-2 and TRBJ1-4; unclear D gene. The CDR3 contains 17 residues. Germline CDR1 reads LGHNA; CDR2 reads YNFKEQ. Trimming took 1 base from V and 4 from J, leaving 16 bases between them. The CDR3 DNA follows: TGTGCCAGCAGCCAAGTGGTAGGAACAAGAGGTAATGAAAAACTGTTTTTT. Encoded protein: CASSQVVGTRGNEKLFF.

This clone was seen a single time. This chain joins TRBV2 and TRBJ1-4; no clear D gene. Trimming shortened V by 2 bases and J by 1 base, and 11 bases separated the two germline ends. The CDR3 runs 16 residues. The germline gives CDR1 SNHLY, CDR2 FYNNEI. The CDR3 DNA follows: TGTGCCAGCAGTGAAAGTCAGGCGAAAACTAATGAAAAACTGTTTTTT. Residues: CASSESQAKTNEKLFF.

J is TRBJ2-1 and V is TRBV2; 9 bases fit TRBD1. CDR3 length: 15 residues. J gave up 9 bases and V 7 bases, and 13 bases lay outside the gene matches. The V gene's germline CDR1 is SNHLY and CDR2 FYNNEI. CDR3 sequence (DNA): TGTGCCAGCACCAAACAGGGGGCGAGAGGCGGTGAGCAGTTCTTC. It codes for CASTKQGARGGEQFF.

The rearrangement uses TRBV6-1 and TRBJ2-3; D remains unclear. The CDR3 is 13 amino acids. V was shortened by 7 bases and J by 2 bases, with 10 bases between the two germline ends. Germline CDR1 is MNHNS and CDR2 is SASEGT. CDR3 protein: CASMVPATDTQYF. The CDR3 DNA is TGTGCCAGCATGGTCCCTGCCACAGATACGCAGTATTTT.

In DNA, the CDR3 is TGTGCCAGTAGGCGAGGGGGCGGAACTGGAAACACCATATATTTT. Encoded protein: CASRRGGGTGNTIYF. The chain joins TRBV19 to TRBJ1-3; 7 positions agree with TRBD1. The V gene's germline CDR1 is LNHDA and CDR2 SQIVND (reference sequence). The CDR3 totals 15 residues. V lost 6 bases to trimming and J lost 2 bases; unmatched junction nucleotides: 7.

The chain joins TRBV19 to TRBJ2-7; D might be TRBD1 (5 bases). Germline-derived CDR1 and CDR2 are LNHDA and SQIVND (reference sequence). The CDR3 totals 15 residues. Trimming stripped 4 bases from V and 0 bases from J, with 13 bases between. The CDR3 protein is CASSKGRAYSYEQYF. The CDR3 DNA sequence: TGTGCCAGTAGTAAGGGCAGGGCCTACTCCTACGAGCAGTACTTC.

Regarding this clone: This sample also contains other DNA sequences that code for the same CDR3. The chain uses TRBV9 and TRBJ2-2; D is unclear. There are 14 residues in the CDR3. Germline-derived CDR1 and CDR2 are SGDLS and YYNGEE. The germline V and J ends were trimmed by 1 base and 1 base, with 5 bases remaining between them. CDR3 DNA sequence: TGTGCCAGCAGCGTAACTGGGAACACCGGGGAGCTGTTTTTT. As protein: CASSVTGNTGELFF.

The CDR3 protein is CASSLFGRLNTEAFF. In DNA form, the CDR3 reads TGTGCCAGCAGTTTATTCGGCAGGCTGAACACTGAAGCTTTCTTT. The chain links TRBV28 to TRBJ1-1; unclear D gene. There are 15 residues in the CDR3. Germline assignment: CDR1 MDHEN and CDR2 SYDVKM. The V end was cut by 1 base, the J end by 0 bases, with 9 bases between.

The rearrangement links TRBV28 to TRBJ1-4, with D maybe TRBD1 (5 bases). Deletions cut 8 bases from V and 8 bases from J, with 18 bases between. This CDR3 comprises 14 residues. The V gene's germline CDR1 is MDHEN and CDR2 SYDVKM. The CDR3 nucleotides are TGTGCCAGCCGGGTTTCCGGGGCCCGAGAAAAACTGTTTTTT. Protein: CASRVSGAREKLFF.